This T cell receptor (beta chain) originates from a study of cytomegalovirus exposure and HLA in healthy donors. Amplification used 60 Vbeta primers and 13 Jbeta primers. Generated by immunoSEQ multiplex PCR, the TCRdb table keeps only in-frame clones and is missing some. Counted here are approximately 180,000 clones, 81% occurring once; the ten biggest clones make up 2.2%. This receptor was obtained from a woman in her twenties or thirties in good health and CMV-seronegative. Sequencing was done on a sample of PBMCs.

CDR3: CASSLPTGGIYEQYF. For the CDR3, the DNA is TGTGCCAGCAGCTTACCGACAGGGGGCATCTACGAGCAGTACTTC. This chain connects TRBV7-8 to TRBJ2-7; 10 positions agree with TRBD1. J was trimmed by 3 bases and V by 2 bases; bases with no gene match: 4. CDR1 is SGHVS, CDR2 FQNEAQ, per germline. This CDR3 has 15 amino acids.